Listed below are T cell receptor beta chains from one sample, sequenced in a study of blood T cell repertoires in COVID-19. TCRdb keeps only in-frame clones here, not all; method: immunoSEQ multiplex PCR. The table includes 25,000 to 35,000 clones, around 80% detected once. Sequenced: peripheral blood. These TCRs come from a woman of 80 years or more with acute or convalescent COVID-19. The CDR3 runs from the conserved cysteine through the conserved F or W. Each record gives: J gene, D gene, V gene, clone size, CDR3 protein, CDR3 DNA. The D gene is left open where the match is weak. Not all rows give a size; the values are once, few, many and, for expanded clones, a class.

TRBJ2-1,TRBD2,TRBV19,few,CASSIGSSGGNEQFF,TGTGCCAGTAGTATAGGGTCTAGCGGGGGAAATGAGCAGTTCTTC
TRBJ2-2,.,TRBV7-8,.,CASSLLIRQAANTGELFF,TGTGCCAGCAGCTTACTCATTAGACAGGCCGCGAACACCGGGGAGCTGTTTTTT
TRBJ1-4,TRBD1,TRBV5-1,.,CASSSKQGPNEKLFF,TGCGCCAGCAGCTCCAAACAGGGGCCTAATGAAAAACTGTTTTTT
TRBJ2-5,TRBD2,TRBV30,.,CACRGSGETQYF,TGTGCCTGCCGCGGGAGCGGGGAGACCCAGTACTTC
TRBJ1-2,.,TRBV7-9,.,CASSHIGQRTYGYTF,TGTGCCAGCAGCCACATTGGACAGAGAACCTATGGCTACACCTTC
TRBJ1-4,.,TRBV7-2,.,CASSFGRQKLFF,TGTGCCAGCAGCTTTGGGCGTCAAAAACTGTTTTTT
TRBJ2-3,.,TRBV18,.,CASRGTDTQYF,TGTGCCAGCCGCGGCACAGATACGCAGTATTTT
TRBJ1-6,.,TRBV2,.,CASSGLGLNNSPLHF,TGTGCCAGCAGTGGTTTAGGACTAAATAATTCACCCCTCCACTTT
TRBJ2-1,TRBD2,TRBV29-1,.,CSALGLAGFNEQFF,TGCAGCGCCTTAGGGCTAGCGGGATTCAATGAGCAGTTCTTC
TRBJ1-2,.,TRBV19,.,CARRRRDYGYTF,TGTGCCAGAAGACGGAGAGACTATGGCTACACCTTC
TRBJ2-5,.,TRBV24-1,few,CATSDFSRGQETQYF,TGTGCCACCAGTGATTTCTCTAGGGGTCAAGAGACCCAGTACTTC
TRBJ1-2,.,TRBV7-9,.,CASSVVGAAYGYTF,TGTGCCAGCAGCGTGGTTGGGGCCGCCTATGGCTACACCTTC
TRBJ1-4,.,TRBV5-1,once,CASSLDGRGDEKLFF,TGCGCCAGCAGCTTGGACGGCAGGGGTGATGAAAAACTGTTTTTT
TRBJ2-3,TRBD2,TRBV27,once,CASSRGTSGRRDTQYF,TGTGCCAGCAGCCGAGGGACTAGCGGGAGAAGAGATACGCAGTATTTT
TRBJ2-2,TRBD2,TRBV28,once,CASSPSGRLSGELFF,TGTGCCAGCAGTCCTAGCGGGAGGTTGTCCGGGGAGCTGTTTTTT
TRBJ2-5,.,TRBV3-1/TRBV3-2,once,CASSQNPTAETQYF,TGTGCCAGCAGCCAAAACCCGACAGCAGAGACCCAGTACTTC
TRBJ1-1,.,TRBV21-1,.,CASSKLGLAFF,TGTGCCAGCAGCAAACTCGGTTTAGCTTTCTTT
TRBJ2-1,TRBD1,TRBV18,.,CASSPVTGTGVGQFF,TGTGCCAGCTCACCTGTGACAGGGACAGGGGTTGGGCAGTTCTTC